This T cell receptor (beta chain) was sequenced during a study of shared clonotypes between healthy human individuals. Study in general: Per-donor plates numbered three CD4 naive, three CD4 memory, two CD8 naive and one CD8 memory.

Only in-frame clones appear in the TCRdb table, and some are missing; sequencing was by immunoSEQ multiplex PCR. The sample holds millions of clones, 85% to 95% seen once. CD4+ cells underwent separation, giving CD45RA+ naive and CD45RA-negative memory subsets. V was clipped by 1 base and J by 6 bases; unmatched bases: 7. The CDR3 consists of 15 residues. Germline V gene data show CDR1 as SGHTA and CDR2 as FQGNSA. Sequencing input: naive CD4+ T cells sorted from blood. The subset: CD45RA+ positively selected. The J gene is TRBJ2-7, the V gene TRBV7-2, with 9 positions matching TRBD2. The source is a man aged 18-30 years in good health. The CDR3 here is CASSLVGAGGSEQYF. DNA of the CDR3: TGTGCCAGCAGCTTAGTCGGTGCGGGAGGGAGCGAGCAGTACTTC.